A selection of T cell receptor beta chains follows, all from one sample in a study of blood T cell repertoires in COVID-19. Sequencing used immunoSEQ multiplex PCR; TCRdb keeps in-frame clones, though not all of them. The repertoire holds more than 300,000 clones, with around 86% as singletons. The specimen sequenced was PBMCs or T cells enriched from blood (not recorded which). The source of these receptors is a man aged 25-45 years who had recovered from COVID-19. Each CDR3 is given with its conserved first and last residue. Fields, in order: J gene, clone size, D gene, V gene, CDR3 DNA, CDR3 protein. The D gene is left open where the match is weak. The size field is filled for only some rows; it gives once, few, many or a size class.

J gene: TRBJ2-1; clone size: -; D gene: -; V gene: TRBV5-1; CDR3 DNA: TGCGCCAGCAGCTTGGGCCCAGTATACAATGAGCAGTTCTTC; CDR3 protein: CASSLGPVYNEQFF
J gene: TRBJ2-3; clone size: few; D gene: -; V gene: TRBV18; CDR3 DNA: TGTGCCAGCTCACCACCAGGGGCCCCGGGAGATACGCAGTATTTT; CDR3 protein: CASSPPGAPGDTQYF
J gene: TRBJ2-1; clone size: -; D gene: -; V gene: TRBV19; CDR3 DNA: TGTGCCAGTAGAGCCGGAAGGGGTTTCGGGTACAATGAGCAGTTCTTC; CDR3 protein: CASRAGRGFGYNEQFF
J gene: TRBJ1-2; clone size: -; D gene: -; V gene: TRBV30; CDR3 DNA: TGTGCCTGCACTACCATTCCAAACTATGGCTACACCTTC; CDR3 protein: CACTTIPNYGYTF
J gene: TRBJ2-1; clone size: -; D gene: -; V gene: TRBV9; CDR3 DNA: TGTGCCAGCAGCGTAGGAGACTATTACAATGAGCAGTTCTTC; CDR3 protein: CASSVGDYYNEQFF
J gene: TRBJ1-2; clone size: -; D gene: -; V gene: TRBV5-1; CDR3 DNA: TGCGCCAGCAGCTTGCAGGGGTCCTATGGCTACACCTTC; CDR3 protein: CASSLQGSYGYTF
J gene: TRBJ2-7; clone size: -; D gene: TRBD2; V gene: TRBV4-2; CDR3 DNA: TGTGCCAGCAGCCTTGGGACTAGCGGGGGGTTGGGTGAGCAGTACTTC; CDR3 protein: CASSLGTSGGLGEQYF
J gene: TRBJ2-5; clone size: -; D gene: -; V gene: TRBV7-9; CDR3 DNA: TGTGCCAGCAGCAATTGGACAGTTCAAGAGACCCAGTACTTC; CDR3 protein: CASSNWTVQETQYF
J gene: TRBJ2-1; clone size: few; D gene: -; V gene: TRBV24-1; CDR3 DNA: TGTGCCACCAGTGGCCAGGTGGGGGGGCAGTTCTTC; CDR3 protein: CATSGQVGGQFF
J gene: TRBJ2-5; clone size: few; D gene: TRBD1; V gene: TRBV19; CDR3 DNA: TGTGCCAGTAGTATAGACGGGGACAGGGTATTTGGGACTTCGCGGAAGTCGACCCAGTACTTC; CDR3 protein: CASSIDGDRVFGTSRKSTQYF
J gene: TRBJ1-4; clone size: -; D gene: -; V gene: TRBV27; CDR3 DNA: TGTGCCAGCAGTTTGTCCGGGAGGTCTAATGAAAAACTGTTTTTT; CDR3 protein: CASSLSGRSNEKLFF
J gene: TRBJ1-2; clone size: -; D gene: -; V gene: TRBV7-2; CDR3 DNA: TGTGCCAGCAGCTTTCATCTCGGGACACACTATGGCTACACCTTC; CDR3 protein: CASSFHLGTHYGYTF
J gene: TRBJ2-3; clone size: -; D gene: -; V gene: TRBV5-1; CDR3 DNA: TGCGCCAGCAGCTTGGAGCGGTTGGGAGATACGCAGTATTTT; CDR3 protein: CASSLERLGDTQYF
J gene: TRBJ1-1; clone size: -; D gene: TRBD1; V gene: TRBV30; CDR3 DNA: TGTGCCTGGAGCGACTTGGGACAGAAGAACACTGAAGCTTTCTTT; CDR3 protein: CAWSDLGQKNTEAFF
J gene: TRBJ2-5; clone size: -; D gene: -; V gene: TRBV19; CDR3 DNA: TGTGCCAGTAGTATCCGACATCAAGAGACCCAGTACTTC; CDR3 protein: CASSIRHQETQYF
J gene: TRBJ1-2; clone size: -; D gene: -; V gene: TRBV6-5; CDR3 DNA: TGTGCCAGCAGTCCGGAGGGGATGGGCTACACCTTC; CDR3 protein: CASSPEGMGYTF
J gene: TRBJ2-2; clone size: -; D gene: -; V gene: TRBV5-1; CDR3 DNA: TGCGCCAGCAGCTACGAGGGGGCCGGGGAGCTGTTTTTT; CDR3 protein: CASSYEGAGELFF
J gene: TRBJ1-2; clone size: -; D gene: -; V gene: TRBV9; CDR3 DNA: TGTGCCAGCAGCGACCTTTCGGGGTCTTATAGCTATGGCTACACCTTC; CDR3 protein: CASSDLSGSYSYGYTF
J gene: TRBJ2-1; clone size: -; D gene: TRBD2; V gene: TRBV6-1; CDR3 DNA: TGTGCCAGCAGTGCGACCCTCAGCGGGGGAGCGACGAATGAGCAGTTCTTC; CDR3 protein: CASSATLSGGATNEQFF
J gene: TRBJ2-3; clone size: few; D gene: TRBD2; V gene: TRBV11-1; CDR3 DNA: TGTGCCAGCAGCTTAGCGGTAGCGGGGGCCTCCACAGATACGCAGTATTTT; CDR3 protein: CASSLAVAGASTDTQYF